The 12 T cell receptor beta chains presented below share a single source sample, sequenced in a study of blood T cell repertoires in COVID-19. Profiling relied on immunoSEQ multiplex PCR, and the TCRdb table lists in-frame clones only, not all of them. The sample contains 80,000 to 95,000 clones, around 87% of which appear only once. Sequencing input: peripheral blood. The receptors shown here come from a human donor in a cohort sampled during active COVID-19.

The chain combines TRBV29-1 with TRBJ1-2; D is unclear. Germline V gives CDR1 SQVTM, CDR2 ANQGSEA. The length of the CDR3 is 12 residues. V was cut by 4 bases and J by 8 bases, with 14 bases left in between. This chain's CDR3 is CSVGGLTGGYTF. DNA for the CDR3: TGCAGCGTTGGTGGACTAACTGGAGGCTACACCTTC.

The CDR3: CASSQVRVGTGELFF. CDR3 nucleotides: TGTGCCAGCAGCCAAGTCAGGGTGGGCACCGGGGAGCTGTTTTTT. V gene TRBV14 combines with J gene TRBJ2-2; weak D call: TRBD1 (5 bases). Trimming removed 1 base from V and 4 bases from J, with 10 bases in between. The CDR3 loop spans 15 amino acids. Germline CDR1 reads SGHDN; CDR2 reads FVKESK. The variable domain in full, with the rest retrieved from reference TRBV14 and TRBJ2-2, is EAGVTQFPSHSVIEKGQTVTLRCDPISGHDNLYWYRRVMGKEIKFLLHFVKESKQDESGMPNNRFLAERTGGTYSTLKVQPAELEDSGVYFCASSQVRVGTGELFFGEGSRLTVL.

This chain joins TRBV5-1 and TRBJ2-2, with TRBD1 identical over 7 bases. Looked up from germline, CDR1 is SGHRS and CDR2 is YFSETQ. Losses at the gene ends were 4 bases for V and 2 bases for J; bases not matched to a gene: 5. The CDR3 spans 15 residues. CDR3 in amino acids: CASSPRQGNTGELFF. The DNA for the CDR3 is TGCGCCAGCAGCCCGCGACAGGGTAACACCGGGGAGCTGTTTTTT. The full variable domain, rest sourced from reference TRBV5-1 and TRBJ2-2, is KAGVTQTPRYLIKTRGQQVTLSCSPISGHRSVSWYQQTPGQGLQFLFEYFSETQRNKGNFPGRFSGRQFSNSRSEMNVSTLELGDSALYLCASSPRQGNTGELFFGEGSRLTVL.

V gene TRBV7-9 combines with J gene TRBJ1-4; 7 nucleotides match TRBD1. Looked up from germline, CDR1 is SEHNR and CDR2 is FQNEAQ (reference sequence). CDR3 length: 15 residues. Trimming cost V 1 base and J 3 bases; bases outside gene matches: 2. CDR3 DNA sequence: TGTGCCAGCAGCTTAGGGGACAGAGCTAATGAAAAACTGTTTTTT. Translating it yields CASSLGDRANEKLFF.

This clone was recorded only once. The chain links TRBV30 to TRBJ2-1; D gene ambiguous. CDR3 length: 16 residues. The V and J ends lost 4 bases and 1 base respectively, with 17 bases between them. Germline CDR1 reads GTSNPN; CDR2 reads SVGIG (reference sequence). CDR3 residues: CAWTTKPIHSYNEQFF. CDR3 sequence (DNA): TGTGCCTGGACCACTAAGCCGATACATTCCTACAATGAGCAGTTCTTC. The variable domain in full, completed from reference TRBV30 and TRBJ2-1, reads SQTIHQWPATLVQPVGSPLSLECTVEGTSNPNLYWYRQAAGRGLQLLFYSVGIGQISSEVPQNLSASRPQDRQFILSSKKLLLSDSGFYLCAWTTKPIHSYNEQFFGPGTRLTVL.

CDR3: CASSSLGQGNTEAFF. DNA of the CDR3: TGTGCCAGCAGCTCCCTCGGACAGGGGAACACTGAAGCTTTCTTT. J is TRBJ1-1 and V is TRBV21-1; the table gives TRBD1 as D, unverified against the DNA. TRBV21-1 counts as a pseudogene. The CDR3 length is 15 residues.

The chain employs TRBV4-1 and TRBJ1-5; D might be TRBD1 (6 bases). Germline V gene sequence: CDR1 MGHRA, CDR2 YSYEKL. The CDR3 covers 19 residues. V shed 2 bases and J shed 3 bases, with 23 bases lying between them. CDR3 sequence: CASSQSIPQGSRFNQPQHF. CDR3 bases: TGCGCCAGCAGCCAATCGATCCCACAGGGTTCCCGTTTCAATCAGCCCCAGCATTTT.

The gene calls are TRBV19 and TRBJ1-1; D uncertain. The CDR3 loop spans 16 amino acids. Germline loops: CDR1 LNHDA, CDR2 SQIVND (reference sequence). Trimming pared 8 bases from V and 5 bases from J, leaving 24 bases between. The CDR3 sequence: CASSVVGEVWRTEAFF. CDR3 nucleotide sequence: TGTGCCAGTTCGGTCGTGGGAGAGGTCTGGAGGACTGAAGCTTTCTTT.

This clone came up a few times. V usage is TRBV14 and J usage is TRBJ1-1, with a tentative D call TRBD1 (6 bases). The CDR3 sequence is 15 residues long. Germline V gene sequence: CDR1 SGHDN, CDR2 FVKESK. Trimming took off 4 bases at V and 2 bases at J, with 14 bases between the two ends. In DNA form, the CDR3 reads TGTGCCAGCAGCCGGGCACAGGGACGAAACACTGAAGCTTTCTTT. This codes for CASSRAQGRNTEAFF.

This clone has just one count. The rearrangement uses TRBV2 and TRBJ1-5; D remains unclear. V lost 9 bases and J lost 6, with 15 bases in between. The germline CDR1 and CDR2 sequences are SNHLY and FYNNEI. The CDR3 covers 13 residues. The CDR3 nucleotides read TGTGCCAGTGACCCTGGAGGCGGTCAGCCCCAGCATTTT. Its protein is CASDPGGGQPQHF. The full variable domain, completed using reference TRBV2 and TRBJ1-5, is EPEVTQTPSHQVTQMGQEVILRCVPISNHLYFYWYRQILGQKVEFLVSFYNNEISEKSEIFDDQFSVERPDGSNFTLKIRSTKLEDSAMYFCASDPGGGQPQHFGDGTRLSIL.

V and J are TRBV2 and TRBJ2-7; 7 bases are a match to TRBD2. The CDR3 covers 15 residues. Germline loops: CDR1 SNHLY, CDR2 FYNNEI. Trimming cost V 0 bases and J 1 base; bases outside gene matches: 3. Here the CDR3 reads CASSEAGGGSYEQYF. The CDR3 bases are TGTGCCAGCAGTGAAGCTGGCGGGGGATCCTACGAGCAGTACTTC.

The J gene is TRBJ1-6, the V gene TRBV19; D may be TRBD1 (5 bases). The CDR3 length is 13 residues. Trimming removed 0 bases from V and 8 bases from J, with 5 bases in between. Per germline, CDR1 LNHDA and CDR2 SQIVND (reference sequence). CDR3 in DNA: TGTGCCAGTAGTATAGAGGGGCATTCACCCCTCCACTTT. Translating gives CASSIEGHSPLHF.